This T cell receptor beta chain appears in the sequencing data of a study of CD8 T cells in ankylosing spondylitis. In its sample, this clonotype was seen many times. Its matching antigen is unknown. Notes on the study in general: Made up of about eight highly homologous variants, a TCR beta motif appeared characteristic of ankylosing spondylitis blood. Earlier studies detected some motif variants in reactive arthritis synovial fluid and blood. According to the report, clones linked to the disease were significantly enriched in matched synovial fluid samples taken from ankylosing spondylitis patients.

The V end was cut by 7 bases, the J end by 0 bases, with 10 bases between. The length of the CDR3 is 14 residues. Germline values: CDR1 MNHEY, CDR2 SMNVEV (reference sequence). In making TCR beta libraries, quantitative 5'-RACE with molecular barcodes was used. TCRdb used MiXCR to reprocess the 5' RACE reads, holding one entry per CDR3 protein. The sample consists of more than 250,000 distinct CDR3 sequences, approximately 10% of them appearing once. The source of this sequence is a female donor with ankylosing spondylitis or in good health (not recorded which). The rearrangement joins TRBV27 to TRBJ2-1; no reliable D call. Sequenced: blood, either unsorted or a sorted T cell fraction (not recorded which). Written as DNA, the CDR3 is TGTGCCAGCAAAAGGGCCAGCTCCTACAATGAGCAGTTCTTC. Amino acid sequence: CASKRASSYNEQFF.